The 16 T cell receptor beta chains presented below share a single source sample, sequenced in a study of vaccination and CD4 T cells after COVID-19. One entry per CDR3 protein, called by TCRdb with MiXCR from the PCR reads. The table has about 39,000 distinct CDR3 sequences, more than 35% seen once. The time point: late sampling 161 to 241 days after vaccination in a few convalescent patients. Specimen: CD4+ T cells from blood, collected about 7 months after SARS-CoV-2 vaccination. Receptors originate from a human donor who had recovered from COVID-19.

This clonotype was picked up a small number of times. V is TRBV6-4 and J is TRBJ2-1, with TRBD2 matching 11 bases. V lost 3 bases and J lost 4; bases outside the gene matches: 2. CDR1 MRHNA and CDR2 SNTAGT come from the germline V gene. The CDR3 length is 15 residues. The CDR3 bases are TGTGCCAGCAGTGAAATAGCGGGAGGGTACAATGAGCAGTTCTTC. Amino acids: CASSEIAGGYNEQFF.

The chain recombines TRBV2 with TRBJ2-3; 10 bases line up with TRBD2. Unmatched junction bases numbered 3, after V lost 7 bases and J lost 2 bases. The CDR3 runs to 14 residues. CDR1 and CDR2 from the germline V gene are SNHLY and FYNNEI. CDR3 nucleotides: TGTGCCAGCACCGGGACTAGCGACACAGATACGCAGTATTTT. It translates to CASTGTSDTDTQYF.

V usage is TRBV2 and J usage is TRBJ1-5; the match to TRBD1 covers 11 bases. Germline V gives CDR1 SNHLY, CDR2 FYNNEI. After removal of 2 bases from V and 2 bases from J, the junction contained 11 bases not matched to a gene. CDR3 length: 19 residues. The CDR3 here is CASSERLPGTGGGNQPQHF. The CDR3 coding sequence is TGTGCCAGCAGTGAACGTCTGCCCGGGACAGGGGGAGGCAATCAGCCCCAGCATTTT.

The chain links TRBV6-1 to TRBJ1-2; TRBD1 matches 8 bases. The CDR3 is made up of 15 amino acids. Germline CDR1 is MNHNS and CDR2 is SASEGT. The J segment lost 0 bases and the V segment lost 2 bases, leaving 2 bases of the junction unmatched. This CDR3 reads CASSERDRTNYGYTF. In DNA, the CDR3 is TGTGCCAGCAGTGAACGGGACAGGACTAACTATGGCTACACCTTC.

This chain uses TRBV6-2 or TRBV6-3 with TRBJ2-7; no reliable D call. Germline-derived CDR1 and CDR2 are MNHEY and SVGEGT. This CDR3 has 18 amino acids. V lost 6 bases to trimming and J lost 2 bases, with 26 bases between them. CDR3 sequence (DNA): TGTGCCAGCAGAGACCCCCCCGGCCTCGATCCCTGGGCCTACGAGCAGTACTTC. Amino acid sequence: CASRDPPGLDPWAYEQYF.

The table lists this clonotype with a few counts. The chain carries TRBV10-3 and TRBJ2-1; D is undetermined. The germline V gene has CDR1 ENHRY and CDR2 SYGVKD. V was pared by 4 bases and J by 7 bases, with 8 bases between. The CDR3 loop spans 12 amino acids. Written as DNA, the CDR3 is TGTGCCATCAGTGGTCAGATAAATGAGCAGTTCTTC. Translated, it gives CAISGQINEQFF.

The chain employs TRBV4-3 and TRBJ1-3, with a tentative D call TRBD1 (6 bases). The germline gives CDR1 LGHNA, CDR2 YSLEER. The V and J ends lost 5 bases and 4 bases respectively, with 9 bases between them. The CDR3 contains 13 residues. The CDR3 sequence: CASSEQGGNTIYF. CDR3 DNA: TGCGCCAGCAGCGAACAGGGAGGAAACACCATATATTTT.

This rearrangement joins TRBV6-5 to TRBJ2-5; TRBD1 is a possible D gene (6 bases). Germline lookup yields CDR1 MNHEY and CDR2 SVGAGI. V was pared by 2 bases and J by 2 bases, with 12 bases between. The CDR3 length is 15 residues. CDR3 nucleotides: TGTGCCAGCAGTTACACCAGGGGTCTACAAGAGACCCAGTACTTC. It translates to CASSYTRGLQETQYF.

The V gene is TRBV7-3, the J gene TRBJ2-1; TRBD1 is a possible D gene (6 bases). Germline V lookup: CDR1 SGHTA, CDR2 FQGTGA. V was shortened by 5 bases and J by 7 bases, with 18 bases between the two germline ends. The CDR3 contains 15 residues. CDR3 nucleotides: TGTGCCAGCAGCCTACAGGGAAACAGTGGGAATGAGCAGTTCTTC. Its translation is CASSLQGNSGNEQFF.

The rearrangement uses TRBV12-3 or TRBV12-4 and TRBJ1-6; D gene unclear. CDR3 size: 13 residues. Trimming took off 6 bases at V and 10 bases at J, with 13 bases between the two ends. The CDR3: CASSLRGLSPLHF. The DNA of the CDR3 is TGTGCCAGCAGCCTACGGGGTTTGTCACCCCTCCACTTT.

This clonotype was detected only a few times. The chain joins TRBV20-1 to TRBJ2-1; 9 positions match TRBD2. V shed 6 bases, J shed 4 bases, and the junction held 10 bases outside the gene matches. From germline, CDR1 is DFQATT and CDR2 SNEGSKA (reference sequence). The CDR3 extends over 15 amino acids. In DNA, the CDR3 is TGCAGTGCCCGGGGGGCGGGAGGGCAGTACAATGAGCAGTTCTTC. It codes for CSARGAGGQYNEQFF.

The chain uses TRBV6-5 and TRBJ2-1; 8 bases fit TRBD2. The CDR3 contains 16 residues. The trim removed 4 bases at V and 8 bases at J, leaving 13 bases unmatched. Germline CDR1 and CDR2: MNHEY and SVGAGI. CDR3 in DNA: TGTGCCAGCAGTTTATCAGCGGGGGCCTTGATGGATGAGCAGTTCTTC. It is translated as CASSLSAGALMDEQFF.

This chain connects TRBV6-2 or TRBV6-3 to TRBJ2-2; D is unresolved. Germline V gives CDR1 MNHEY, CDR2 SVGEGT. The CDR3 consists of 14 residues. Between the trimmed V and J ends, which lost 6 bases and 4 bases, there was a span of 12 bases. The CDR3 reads CASSDTEATGELFF. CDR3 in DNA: TGTGCCAGCAGCGATACAGAAGCCACCGGGGAGCTGTTTTTT.

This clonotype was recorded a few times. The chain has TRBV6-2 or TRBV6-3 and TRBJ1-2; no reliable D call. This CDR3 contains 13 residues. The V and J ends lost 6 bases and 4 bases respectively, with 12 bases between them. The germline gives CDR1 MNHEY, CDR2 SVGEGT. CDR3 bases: TGTGCCAGCAGGCTTACTTCGTTCTATGGCTACACCTTC. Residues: CASRLTSFYGYTF.

The CDR3 bases are TGTGCCATCAATCCCGGGCGGGATCAGCCCCAGCATTTT. Translated: CAINPGRDQPQHF. The J gene is TRBJ1-5, the V gene TRBV10-3, with unresolved D. The CDR3 consists of 13 residues. From germline, CDR1 is ENHRY and CDR2 SYGVKD. Trimming left V 7 bases short and J 5 bases short, with 12 bases between.

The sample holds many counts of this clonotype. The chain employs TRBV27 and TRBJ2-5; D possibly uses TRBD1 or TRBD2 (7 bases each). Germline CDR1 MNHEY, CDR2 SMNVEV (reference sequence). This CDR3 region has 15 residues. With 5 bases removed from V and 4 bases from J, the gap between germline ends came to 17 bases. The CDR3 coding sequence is TGTGCCAGCAGTAGCAACAGGGGAGGGCGAGAGACCCAGTACTTC. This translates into CASSSNRGGRETQYF.